The 10 T cell receptor beta chains listed next were all sequenced from one sample in a study of blood T cell repertoires in COVID-19. Produced via immunoSEQ multiplex PCR; TCRdb's table is partial and in-frame only. There are 160,000 or so clones in the sample; roughly 88% occur only once, and about 6.6% lies in the top ten. The sequenced sample consisted of PBMCs or T cells enriched from blood (not recorded which). These receptors came from a woman between 50 and 59 years old who had recovered from COVID-19.

The genes are TRBV29-1 and TRBJ2-7; TRBD1 is a possible D gene (6 bases). The germline V gene has CDR1 SQVTM and CDR2 ANQGSEA. This CDR3 comprises 12 residues. The V end was cut by 6 bases, the J end by 2 bases, with 11 bases between. CDR3 bases: TGCAGCGTCATACAGGGTACCTACGAGCAGTACTTC. It codes for CSVIQGTYEQYF.

The chain recombines TRBV4-3 with TRBJ1-6; a possible D gene is TRBD1 (5 bases). The CDR3 runs 15 residues. Per germline, CDR1 LGHNA and CDR2 YSLEER. Between the trimmed V and J ends, which lost 0 bases and 9 bases, there was a span of 12 bases. The CDR3 region has the DNA TGCGCCAGCAGCCAAGATCCAGGGAAGGGTTCACCCCTCCACTTT. This translates into CASSQDPGKGSPLHF.

The genes are TRBV5-1 and TRBJ1-5; 10 nucleotides align to TRBD1. The V gene end was trimmed by 4 bases and the J gene end by 6 bases; junction bases not matched to a gene: 7. Germline V gene sequence: CDR1 SGHRS, CDR2 YFSETQ. This CDR3 is built from 15 residues. DNA for the CDR3: TGCGCCAGCAGCCCTGGGACAGGGGTGGGTCAGCCCCAGCATTTT. It yields the protein CASSPGTGVGQPQHF.

The rearrangement joins TRBV7-9 to TRBJ1-2; D unclear. This CDR3 comprises 14 residues. Trimming pared 2 bases from V and 1 base from J, leaving 8 bases between. Per germline, CDR1 SEHNR and CDR2 FQNEAQ (reference sequence). The CDR3 DNA reads TGTGCCAGCAGCTTAACAGAGATTAACTATGGCTACACCTTC. This encodes CASSLTEINYGYTF.

The chain joins TRBV6-5 to TRBJ1-2; 9 nucleotides agree with TRBD1. With V trimmed by 5 bases and J by 4 bases, 5 bases remained unmatched. From germline, CDR1 is MNHEY and CDR2 SVGAGI. The CDR3 totals 14 residues. CDR3 residues: CASSPLTGGYGYTF. The CDR3, as DNA: TGTGCCAGCAGTCCCTTGACAGGGGGCTATGGCTACACCTTC.

This chain joins TRBV7-2 and TRBJ2-7, with TRBD2 identical over 14 bases. CDR3 length: 14 amino acids. Per germline, CDR1 SGHTA and CDR2 FQGNSA. Trimming took 4 bases from V and 12 from J; bases not matched to a gene: 8. The CDR3, as DNA: TGTGCCAGCAGCTCGACTAGCGGGGGGGCCCGTCGGTACTTC. Translated, it gives CASSSTSGGARRYF.

The gene calls are TRBV25-1 and TRBJ2-7, with 11 bases matching TRBD1. The V gene end was trimmed by 8 bases and the J gene end by 5 bases; junction bases not matched to a gene: 8. Per the germline V gene, CDR1 is MGHDK and CDR2 is SYGVNS. The CDR3 has 14 residues. The CDR3 sequence is CASHPEDRGHEQYF. The CDR3, as DNA: TGTGCCAGCCATCCTGAGGACAGGGGGCACGAGCAGTACTTC.

The chain carries TRBV12-3 or TRBV12-4 and TRBJ2-5; 7 bases line up with TRBD2. CDR3 length: 12 residues. V lost 8 bases to trimming and J lost 8 bases; unmatched junction nucleotides: 8. CDR3 sequence: CASGPPGGTQYF. In nucleotides, the CDR3 is TGTGCCAGCGGCCCCCCGGGGGGAACCCAGTACTTC.

The chain links TRBV6-1 to TRBJ1-2; TRBD1 is a possible D gene (5 bases). The CDR3 length is 16 residues. With 0 bases removed from V and 6 bases from J, the gap between germline ends came to 17 bases. The germline CDR1 and CDR2 sequences are MNHNS and SASEGT. This CDR3 reads CASSEASVGQLDGYTF. The DNA for the CDR3 is TGTGCCAGCAGTGAAGCGAGTGTGGGGCAATTGGATGGCTACACCTTC.

V gene TRBV30 combines with J gene TRBJ2-5; 11 positions agree with TRBD2. Germline values: CDR1 GTSNPN, CDR2 SVGIG (reference sequence). There are 19 residues in the CDR3. The trim removed 4 bases at V and 2 bases at J, leaving 18 bases unmatched. For the CDR3, the DNA is TGTGCCTGGAACCTAAAAACCGGGACTAGCGGCGACCGTCAAGAGACCCAGTACTTC. Translating gives CAWNLKTGTSGDRQETQYF.